A selection of T cell receptor beta chains follows, all from one sample in a study of vaccination effects on CD4 cells after COVID-19. These TCRs' antigens remain unknown. Profiling relied on immunoSEQ multiplex PCR, and the TCRdb table lists in-frame clones only, not all of them. Altogether over 35,000 clones are present, 76% being singletons, with the ten largest covering 3% to 4.5%. Sequenced here: CD4+ T cells from PBMCs cultured without peptide, sampled after COVID-19 vaccination. The receptors here all came from a human donor who had a prior SARS-CoV-2 infection. Each CDR3 is given with its conserved first and last residue. D genes are given only for firm matches. Clone size, where shown, is once, few, many, or a class for clones that have expanded.

j_gene,d_gene,v_gene,abundance,CDR3aa,CDR3nt
TRBJ2-1,.,TRBV2,few,CASRSDRPNYNEQFF,TGTGCCAGCAGGAGTGATCGGCCAAATTACAATGAGCAGTTCTTC
TRBJ2-3,TRBD1,TRBV6-5,.,CASNNRDRGLLYF,TGTGCCAGCAACAACCGGGACAGGGGGCTGCTGTATTTT
TRBJ2-2,.,TRBV6-5,.,CASRWGPNTGELFF,TGTGCCAGCAGGTGGGGTCCGAACACCGGGGAGCTGTTTTTT
TRBJ1-3,.,TRBV4-3,.,CASSLEGPRSSGNTIYF,TGCGCCAGCAGCCTCGAGGGTCCACGGAGCTCTGGAAACACCATATATTTT
TRBJ2-2,.,TRBV9,hyperexpanded,CASSVVLTTPGELFF,TGTGCCAGCAGCGTAGTGCTTACAACCCCCGGGGAGCTGTTTTTT
TRBJ1-1,.,TRBV9,.,CASSVGPKVAEAFF,TGTGCCAGCAGCGTGGGCCCCAAGGTCGCTGAAGCTTTCTTT
TRBJ2-7,TRBD1,TRBV6-2/TRBV6-3,.,CASSLRQGRYEQYF,TGTGCCAGCAGTCTCCGACAGGGAAGGTACGAGCAGTACTTC
TRBJ2-1,TRBD2,TRBV6-5,few,CASSYSPSGNTDEQFF,TGTGCCAGCAGTTACTCGCCCAGCGGGAATACCGATGAGCAGTTCTTC
TRBJ2-4,.,TRBV7-2,once,CASSGQRGDIQYF,TGTGCCAGCAGCGGCCAGAGGGGCGACATTCAGTACTTC
TRBJ2-3,TRBD2,TRBV7-9,.,CASSLWAGGKTDTQYF,TGTGCCAGCAGCTTATGGGCGGGGGGGAAGACAGATACGCAGTATTTT
TRBJ2-3,TRBD2,TRBV7-9,.,CASSPRGLANTDTQYF,TGTGCCAGCAGCCCCAGGGGACTAGCGAACACAGATACGCAGTATTTT
TRBJ1-2,.,TRBV11-3,once,CASSLVPGVNYGYTF,TGTGCCAGCAGCTTAGTCCCGGGAGTGAACTATGGCTACACCTTC
TRBJ2-5,TRBD2,TRBV2,.,CASSNLLATETQYF,TGTGCCAGCAGCAACTTACTAGCGACGGAGACCCAGTACTTC
TRBJ2-2,.,TRBV11-3,.,CASSLGFDRNTGELFF,TGTGCCAGCAGCTTAGGATTCGACAGGAACACCGGGGAGCTGTTTTTT
TRBJ1-1,TRBD1,TRBV5-1,.,CASSLVQGASTEAFF,TGCGCCAGCAGTTTAGTACAGGGGGCTAGTACTGAAGCTTTCTTT
TRBJ2-7,TRBD2,TRBV19,.,CASSITGGGYEQYF,TGTGCCAGTAGTATAACGGGAGGGGGTTACGAGCAGTACTTC
TRBJ2-2,TRBD2,TRBV19,.,CASSIDRTSPYNGELFF,TGTGCCAGTAGTATAGACCGGACTAGCCCATATAACGGGGAGCTGTTTTTT
TRBJ1-2,.,TRBV19,.,CASSIGHGYTF,TGTGCCAGTAGTATCGGGCATGGCTACACCTTC
TRBJ2-7,.,TRBV12-3/TRBV12-4,.,CASSRRGDEQYF,TGTGCCAGCAGTCGAAGGGGGGACGAGCAGTACTTC
TRBJ2-7,TRBD1,TRBV5-1,.,CASSLGQGANSYEQYF,TGCGCCAGCAGCTTGGGCCAGGGGGCCAACTCCTACGAGCAGTACTTC
TRBJ2-7,TRBD2,TRBV30,.,CAWSGFERGGYEQYF,TGTGCCTGGAGTGGTTTTGAGCGGGGGGGCTACGAGCAGTACTTC
TRBJ1-3,.,TRBV24-1,.,CAAGASGGNTIYF,TGTGCGGCGGGGGCGTCGGGAGGAAACACCATATATTTT
TRBJ2-7,TRBD1,TRBV18,.,CASSGTGGAYEQYF,TGTGCCAGCTCAGGGACAGGGGGTGCCTACGAGCAGTACTTC
TRBJ1-6,.,TRBV3-1/TRBV3-2,.,CASSQDLYGYNSPLHF,TGTGCCAGCAGCCAAGATCTTTACGGATATAATTCACCCCTCCACTTT
TRBJ1-2,.,TRBV12-3/TRBV12-4,.,CASSRDSNYGYTF,TGTGCCAGCAGTCGAGACAGCAACTATGGCTACACCTTC
TRBJ2-1,.,TRBV15,.,CATSRDGGASYNEQFF,TGTGCCACCAGCAGAGACGGCGGGGCATCCTACAATGAGCAGTTCTTC
TRBJ2-5,.,TRBV19,.,CASSVPGQETQYF,TGTGCCAGTAGTGTTCCGGGACAAGAGACCCAGTACTTC
TRBJ2-2,TRBD1,TRBV4-2,.,CASSVDRGAGELFF,TGTGCCAGCAGCGTGGACAGGGGGGCCGGGGAGCTGTTTTTT
TRBJ1-2,.,TRBV5-4,.,CASSWDYGYTF,TGTGCCAGCAGCTGGGACTATGGCTACACCTTC
TRBJ2-7,.,TRBV18,.,CASSPTQTYEQYF,TGTGCCAGCTCACCAACGCAGACCTACGAGCAGTACTTC
TRBJ2-3,.,TRBV6-5,few,CASSFGLSTDTQYF,TGTGCCAGCAGTTTCGGACTGAGCACAGATACGCAGTATTTT
TRBJ2-1,.,TRBV7-9,.,CASSLRGQIYNEQFF,TGTGCCAGCAGCTTAAGGGGACAAATCTACAATGAGCAGTTCTTC
TRBJ2-3,.,TRBV4-2,.,CASSLGTPRDTQYF,TGTGCCAGCAGCCTCGGGACCCCGAGAGATACGCAGTATTTT
TRBJ2-3,TRBD2,TRBV18,.,CASSLMTSGRSEDTQYF,TGTGCCAGCTCACTAATGACTAGCGGGAGAAGCGAAGATACGCAGTATTTT
TRBJ2-2,TRBD1,TRBV5-1,.,CASSDGDRGVFGELFF,TGCGCCAGCAGCGACGGGGACAGGGGAGTTTTCGGGGAGCTGTTTTTT
TRBJ2-7,.,TRBV19,.,CASSKRRAPSYEQYF,TGTGCCAGTAGTAAGAGACGGGCCCCTTCCTACGAGCAGTACTTC
TRBJ1-1,.,TRBV20-1,.,CSASASGEAFF,TGCAGTGCTAGCGCCTCGGGAGAAGCTTTCTTT
TRBJ2-3,.,TRBV25-1,.,CASSDRAPASTDTQYF,TGTGCCAGCAGTGACCGGGCCCCAGCCAGCACAGATACGCAGTATTTT
TRBJ1-5,.,TRBV18,few,CASSPSGNQPQHF,TGTGCCAGCTCACCGAGTGGCAATCAGCCCCAGCATTTT
TRBJ2-1,.,TRBV14,.,CKTGVFEQFF,TGTAAAACGGGAGTCTTTGAGCAGTTCTTC
TRBJ1-6,.,TRBV4-1,.,CASSQDLLRNINSPLHF,TGCGCCAGCAGCCAAGATCTCCTTAGGAACATCAATTCACCCCTCCACTTT
TRBJ1-3,.,TRBV5-1,.,CASRESSGNTIYF,TGCGCCAGCAGAGAGAGCTCTGGAAACACCATATATTTT